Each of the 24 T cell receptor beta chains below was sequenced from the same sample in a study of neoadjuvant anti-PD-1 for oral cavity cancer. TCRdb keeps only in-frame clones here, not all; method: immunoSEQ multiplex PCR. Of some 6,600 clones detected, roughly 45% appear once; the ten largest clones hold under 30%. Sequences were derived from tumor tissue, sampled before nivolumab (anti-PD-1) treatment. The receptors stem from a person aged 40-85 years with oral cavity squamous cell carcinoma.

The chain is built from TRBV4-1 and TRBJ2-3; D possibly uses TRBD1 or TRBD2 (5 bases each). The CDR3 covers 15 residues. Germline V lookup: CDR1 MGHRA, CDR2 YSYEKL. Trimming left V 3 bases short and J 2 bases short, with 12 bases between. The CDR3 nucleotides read TGCGCCAGCAGCCAGGGGGATAGGGACACAGATACGCAGTATTTT. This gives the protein CASSQGDRDTDTQYF.

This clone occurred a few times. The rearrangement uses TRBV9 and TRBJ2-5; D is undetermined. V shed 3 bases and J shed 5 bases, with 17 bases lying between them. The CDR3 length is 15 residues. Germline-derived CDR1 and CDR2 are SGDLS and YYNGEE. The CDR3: CASSAQSRNLETQYF. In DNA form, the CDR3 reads TGTGCCAGCAGCGCCCAGAGCAGAAACCTGGAGACCCAGTACTTC.

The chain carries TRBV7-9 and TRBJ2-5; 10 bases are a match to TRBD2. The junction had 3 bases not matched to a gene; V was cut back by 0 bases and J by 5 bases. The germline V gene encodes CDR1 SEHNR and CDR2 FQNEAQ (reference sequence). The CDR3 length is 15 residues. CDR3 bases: TGTGCCAGCAGCTTAGCGGGGACTAGCGTTGAGACCCAGTACTTC. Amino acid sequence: CASSLAGTSVETQYF.

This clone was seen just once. The CDR3 reads CASSERGNQGLDSPLHF. The CDR3 bases are TGTGCCAGCAGTGAAAGGGGAAATCAGGGATTGGATTCACCCCTCCACTTT. The rearrangement links TRBV2 to TRBJ1-6; tentative D call: TRBD1 (5 bases). This CDR3 contains 17 residues. Germline values: CDR1 SNHLY, CDR2 FYNNEI. Trimming pared 2 bases from V and 8 bases from J, leaving 19 bases between.

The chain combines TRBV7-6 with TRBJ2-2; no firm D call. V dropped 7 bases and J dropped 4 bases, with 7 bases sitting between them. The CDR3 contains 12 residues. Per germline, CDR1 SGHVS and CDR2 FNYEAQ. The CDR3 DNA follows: TGTGCCAGCACCGGTCTCACCGGGGAGCTGTTTTTT. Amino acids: CASTGLTGELFF.

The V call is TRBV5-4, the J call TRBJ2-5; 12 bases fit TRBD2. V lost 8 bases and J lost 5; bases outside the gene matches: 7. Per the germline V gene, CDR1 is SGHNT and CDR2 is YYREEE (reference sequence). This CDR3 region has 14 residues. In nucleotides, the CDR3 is TGTGCCAGTGGGCTAGCGGGGGGGCAGGAGACCCAGTACTTC. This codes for CASGLAGGQETQYF.

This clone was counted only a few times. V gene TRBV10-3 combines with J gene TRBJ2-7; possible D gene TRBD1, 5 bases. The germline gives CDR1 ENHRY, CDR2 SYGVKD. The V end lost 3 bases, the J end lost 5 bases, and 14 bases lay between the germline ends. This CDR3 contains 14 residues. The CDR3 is CAISDRDRTNEQYF. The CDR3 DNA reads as TGTGCCATCAGTGACCGAGACAGAACGAACGAGCAGTACTTC.

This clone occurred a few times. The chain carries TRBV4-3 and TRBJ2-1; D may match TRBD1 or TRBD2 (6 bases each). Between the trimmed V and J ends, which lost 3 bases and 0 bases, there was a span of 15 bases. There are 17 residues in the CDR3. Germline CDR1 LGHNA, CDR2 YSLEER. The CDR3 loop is CASSHAGHSSSYNEQFF. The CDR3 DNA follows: TGCGCCAGCAGCCACGCGGGACATTCGAGCTCCTACAATGAGCAGTTCTTC.

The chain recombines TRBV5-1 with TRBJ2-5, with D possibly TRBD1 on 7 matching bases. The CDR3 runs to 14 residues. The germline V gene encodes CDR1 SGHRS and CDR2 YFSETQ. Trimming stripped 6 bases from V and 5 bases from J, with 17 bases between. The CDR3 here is CASNSGTAGETQYF. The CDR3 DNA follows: TGCGCCAGCAATAGTGGGACAGCGGGCGAGACCCAGTACTTC. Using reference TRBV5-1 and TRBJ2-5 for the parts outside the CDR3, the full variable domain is KAGVTQTPRYLIKTRGQQVTLSCSPISGHRSVSWYQQTPGQGLQFLFEYFSETQRNKGNFPGRFSGRQFSNSRSEMNVSTLELGDSALYLCASNSGTAGETQYFGPGTRLLVL.

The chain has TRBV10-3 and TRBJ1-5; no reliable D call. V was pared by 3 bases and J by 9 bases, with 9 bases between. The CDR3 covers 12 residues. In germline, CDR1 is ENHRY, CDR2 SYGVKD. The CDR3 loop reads CAISEVGRPQHF. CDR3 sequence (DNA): TGTGCCATCAGTGAAGTAGGGCGGCCCCAGCATTTT.

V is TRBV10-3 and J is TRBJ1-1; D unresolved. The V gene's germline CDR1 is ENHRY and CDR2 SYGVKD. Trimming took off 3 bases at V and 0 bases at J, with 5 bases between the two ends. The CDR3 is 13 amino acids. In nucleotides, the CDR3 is TGTGCCATCAGTGACAAGCTGAACACTGAAGCTTTCTTT. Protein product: CAISDKLNTEAFF.

CDR3 sequence reads: CASSPTPGLAGGEQYF. CDR3 coding DNA: TGTGCCAGCAGCCCCACCCCGGGACTAGCGGGCGGCGAGCAGTACTTC. The chain recombines TRBV5-5 with TRBJ2-7; 12 bases fit TRBD2. Germline CDR1 reads SGHKS; CDR2 reads YYEKEE (reference sequence). The CDR3 sequence is 16 residues long. With V trimmed by 4 bases and J by 6 bases, 11 bases remained unmatched. Full variable domain (rest looked up from reference TRBV5-5 and TRBJ2-7): DAGVTQSPTHLIKTRGQQVTLRCSPISGHKSVSWYQQVLGQGPQFIFQYYEKEERGRGNFPDRFSARQFPNYSSELNVNALLLGDSALYLCASSPTPGLAGGEQYFGPGTRLTVT.

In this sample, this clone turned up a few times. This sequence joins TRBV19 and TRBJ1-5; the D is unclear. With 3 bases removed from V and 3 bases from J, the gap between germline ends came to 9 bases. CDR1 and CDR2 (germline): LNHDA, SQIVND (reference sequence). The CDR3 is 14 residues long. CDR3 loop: CASSIWPDNQPQHF. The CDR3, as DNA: TGTGCCAGTAGTATTTGGCCAGACAATCAGCCCCAGCATTTT.

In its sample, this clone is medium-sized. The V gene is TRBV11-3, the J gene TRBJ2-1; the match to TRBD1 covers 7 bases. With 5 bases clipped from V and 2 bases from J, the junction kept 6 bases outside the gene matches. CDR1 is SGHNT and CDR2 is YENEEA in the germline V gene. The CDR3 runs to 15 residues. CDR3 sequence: CASSPTGQAYNEQFF. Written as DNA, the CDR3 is TGTGCCAGCAGCCCAACCGGACAGGCCTACAATGAGCAGTTCTTC.

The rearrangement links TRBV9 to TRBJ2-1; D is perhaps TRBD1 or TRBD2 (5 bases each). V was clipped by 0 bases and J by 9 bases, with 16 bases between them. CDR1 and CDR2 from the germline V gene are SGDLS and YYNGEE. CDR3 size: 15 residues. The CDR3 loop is CASSVVGTTRFEQFF. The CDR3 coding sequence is TGTGCCAGCAGCGTAGTAGGGACGACTCGTTTTGAGCAGTTCTTC.

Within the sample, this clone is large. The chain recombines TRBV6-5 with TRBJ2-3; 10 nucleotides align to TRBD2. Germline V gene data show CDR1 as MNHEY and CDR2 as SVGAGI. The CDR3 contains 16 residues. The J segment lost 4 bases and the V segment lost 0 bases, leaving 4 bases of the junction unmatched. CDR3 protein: CASSYSAGGPADTQYF. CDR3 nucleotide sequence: TGTGCCAGCAGTTACTCAGCGGGGGGGCCGGCAGATACGCAGTATTTT.

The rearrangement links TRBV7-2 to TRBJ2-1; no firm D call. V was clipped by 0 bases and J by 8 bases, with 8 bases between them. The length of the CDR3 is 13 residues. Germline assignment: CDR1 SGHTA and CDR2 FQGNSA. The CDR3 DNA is TGTGCCAGCAGCTTAGCAAAGGGCGATGAGCAGTTCTTC. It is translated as CASSLAKGDEQFF.

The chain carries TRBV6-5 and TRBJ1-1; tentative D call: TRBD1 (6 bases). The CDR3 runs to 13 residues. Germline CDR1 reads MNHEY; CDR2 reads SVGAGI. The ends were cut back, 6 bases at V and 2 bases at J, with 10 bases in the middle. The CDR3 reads CASSWDTNTEAFF. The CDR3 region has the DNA TGTGCCAGCAGCTGGGACACCAACACTGAAGCTTTCTTT.

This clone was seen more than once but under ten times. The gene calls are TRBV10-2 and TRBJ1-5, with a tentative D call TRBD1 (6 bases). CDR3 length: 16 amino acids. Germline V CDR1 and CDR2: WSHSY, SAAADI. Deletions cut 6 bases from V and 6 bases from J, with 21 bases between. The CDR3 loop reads CASSPAGGKGGQPQHF. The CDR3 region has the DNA TGCGCCAGCAGCCCGGCCGGGGGCAAGGGGGGTCAGCCCCAGCATTTT.

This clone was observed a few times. This CDR3 is CASIELKGAGGYTF. CDR3 nucleotides: TGTGCCAGCATAGAGTTGAAGGGAGCGGGTGGCTACACCTTC. The gene calls are TRBV2 and TRBJ1-2; unclear D gene. Trimming removed 7 bases at V and 7 bases at J, with 19 bases between. This CDR3 comprises 14 residues. Germline CDR1 reads SNHLY; CDR2 reads FYNNEI.

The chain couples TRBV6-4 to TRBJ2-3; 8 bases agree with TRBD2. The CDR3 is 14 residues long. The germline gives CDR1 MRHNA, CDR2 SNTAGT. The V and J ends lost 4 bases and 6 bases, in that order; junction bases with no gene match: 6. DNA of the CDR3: TGTGCCAGCAGTGTAGCGGGGCGAAGGGATACGCAGTATTTT. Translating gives CASSVAGRRDTQYF.

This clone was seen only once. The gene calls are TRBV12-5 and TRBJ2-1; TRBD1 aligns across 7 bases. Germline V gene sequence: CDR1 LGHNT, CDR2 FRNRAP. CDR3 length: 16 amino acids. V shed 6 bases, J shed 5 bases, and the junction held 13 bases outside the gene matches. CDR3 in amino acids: CASGPEGQPPHNEQFF. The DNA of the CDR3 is TGTGCTAGTGGACCCGAGGGACAGCCGCCCCACAATGAGCAGTTCTTC.

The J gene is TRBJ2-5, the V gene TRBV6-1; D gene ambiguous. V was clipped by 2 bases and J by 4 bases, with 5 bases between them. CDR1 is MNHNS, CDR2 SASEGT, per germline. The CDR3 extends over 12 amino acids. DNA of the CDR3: TGTGCCAGCAGTGAATTTCTAGAGACCCAGTACTTC. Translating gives CASSEFLETQYF.

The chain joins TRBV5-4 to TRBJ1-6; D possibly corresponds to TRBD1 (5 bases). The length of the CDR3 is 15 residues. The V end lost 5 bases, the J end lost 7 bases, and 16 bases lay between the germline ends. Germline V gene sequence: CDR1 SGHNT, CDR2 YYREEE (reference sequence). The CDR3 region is CASRPGRGRNSPLHF. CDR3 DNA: TGTGCCAGCAGACCGGGGCGGGGTCGAAATTCACCCCTCCACTTT.